This TCR beta chain was documented in a study of blood T cell repertoires in COVID-19 (dated by TCRdb to the early 2020s). About the full investigation: Samples from collaborators originated in the United States, Italy and Spain and spanned both the acute and convalescent phases of COVID-19. The prospective study material was composed of cDNA or gDNA derived from T cells, B-cell-depleted T cells, or PBMCs. The dataset comprised deeply sampled blood TCRbeta repertoires from subjects exposed to, actively infected with, or recovered from COVID-19. The repertoires were released in a freely available public database intended as a resource for research on the immune response to SARS-CoV-2. The samples were drawn from two sources: the first 160 participants of the ongoing ImmuneRACE study, and 950 to 1,500 subjects contributed by 6 global collaborators. Nearly every sample came with metadata listing a de-identified subject ID, COVID-19 status, age in years and sex. HLA class I and class II types, where available, came from metadata supplied by the sample provider rather than from assay-based typing.

The collaborating institutions used their own protocols to collect whole blood in K2EDTA tubes. Collaborator samples were shipped for TCRbeta analysis as frozen whole blood, isolated PBMCs, or DNA extracted from either sample type. Remarks on this clone: Its antigen is still unknown. No base quality values were provided; no much bigger clone lies one nucleotide off.

On the study overall, not on this receptor specifically: Clinical and demographic metadata were provided uncurated, with the amount varying by source and participant.

From the cysteine through the phenylalanine, the CDR3 covers 14 amino acids. Just the 42-base CDR3 DNA is kept, in frame starting at base 1. V gives up 5 bases and J gives up 2 bases, and the segment between their germline ends measures 11 bases. CDR1 and CDR2 were assigned from the germline V gene as KGHDR and SFDVKD. TCRbeta CDR3 regions were amplified from genomic DNA by means of the immunoSEQ Assay, a bias-controlled multiplex PCR. Regarding the original processing steps: The number of nucleated cells in each sample was estimated by amplification of reference gene primers within the assay. To quantify the absolute abundance of each unique TCRbeta CDR3 rearrangement, sequence reads were collapsed and filtered. Productive Simpson clonality was computed per sample as the square root of Simpson's diversity index over productive rearrangements. TCRdb took this table from immuneACCESS and kept in-frame rearrangements with V and J called. Such tables lack part of the clones; where checked against another copy, unresolved V genes explain under half of the gap, and the rest is unexplained. The DNA was the basis for D and trimming; V, J and clone size are from that table. This sample holds under 250,000 clones; 82% were observed only once. Less than 4% of the sample is in the top ten clones.

This receptor was taken from a woman of 80 years or more with acute or convalescent COVID-19. Specimen: peripheral blood. The chain employs TRBV24-1 and TRBJ1-2; the D segment cannot be called with confidence. CDR3 sequence: CATSGPGGNYGYTF. The sequenced DNA: TGTGCCACCAGTGGCCCCGGCGGCAACTATGGCTACACCTTC.